The clone carrying this TCR beta chain was recorded a few times. In the library, individual cDNA molecules carried attached unique molecular identifiers. TCRdb recomputed calls from the 5' RACE reads with MiXCR, one row per CDR3 protein. This sample yields tens of thousands of distinct CDR3 sequences, of which roughly 6.5% are seen a single time; less than 5% belongs to the top ten. This sample stems from a study of early T cells in non-severe SARS-CoV-2 infection. The sequence came from an adult who was a healthcare worker with PCR-confirmed SARS-CoV-2 infection or an uninfected control (not recorded which). Material: whole blood.

The CDR3 bases are TGTGCCAGCAGTTTCAGGCAGAACCTCTACAATGAGCAGTTCTTC. Encoded protein: CASSFRQNLYNEQFF. The chain combines TRBV6-2 or TRBV6-3 with TRBJ2-1; D not resolved. CDR1 MNHEY and CDR2 SVGEGT come from the germline V gene. There are 15 residues in the CDR3. Trimming removed 4 bases at V and 3 bases at J, with 13 bases between.